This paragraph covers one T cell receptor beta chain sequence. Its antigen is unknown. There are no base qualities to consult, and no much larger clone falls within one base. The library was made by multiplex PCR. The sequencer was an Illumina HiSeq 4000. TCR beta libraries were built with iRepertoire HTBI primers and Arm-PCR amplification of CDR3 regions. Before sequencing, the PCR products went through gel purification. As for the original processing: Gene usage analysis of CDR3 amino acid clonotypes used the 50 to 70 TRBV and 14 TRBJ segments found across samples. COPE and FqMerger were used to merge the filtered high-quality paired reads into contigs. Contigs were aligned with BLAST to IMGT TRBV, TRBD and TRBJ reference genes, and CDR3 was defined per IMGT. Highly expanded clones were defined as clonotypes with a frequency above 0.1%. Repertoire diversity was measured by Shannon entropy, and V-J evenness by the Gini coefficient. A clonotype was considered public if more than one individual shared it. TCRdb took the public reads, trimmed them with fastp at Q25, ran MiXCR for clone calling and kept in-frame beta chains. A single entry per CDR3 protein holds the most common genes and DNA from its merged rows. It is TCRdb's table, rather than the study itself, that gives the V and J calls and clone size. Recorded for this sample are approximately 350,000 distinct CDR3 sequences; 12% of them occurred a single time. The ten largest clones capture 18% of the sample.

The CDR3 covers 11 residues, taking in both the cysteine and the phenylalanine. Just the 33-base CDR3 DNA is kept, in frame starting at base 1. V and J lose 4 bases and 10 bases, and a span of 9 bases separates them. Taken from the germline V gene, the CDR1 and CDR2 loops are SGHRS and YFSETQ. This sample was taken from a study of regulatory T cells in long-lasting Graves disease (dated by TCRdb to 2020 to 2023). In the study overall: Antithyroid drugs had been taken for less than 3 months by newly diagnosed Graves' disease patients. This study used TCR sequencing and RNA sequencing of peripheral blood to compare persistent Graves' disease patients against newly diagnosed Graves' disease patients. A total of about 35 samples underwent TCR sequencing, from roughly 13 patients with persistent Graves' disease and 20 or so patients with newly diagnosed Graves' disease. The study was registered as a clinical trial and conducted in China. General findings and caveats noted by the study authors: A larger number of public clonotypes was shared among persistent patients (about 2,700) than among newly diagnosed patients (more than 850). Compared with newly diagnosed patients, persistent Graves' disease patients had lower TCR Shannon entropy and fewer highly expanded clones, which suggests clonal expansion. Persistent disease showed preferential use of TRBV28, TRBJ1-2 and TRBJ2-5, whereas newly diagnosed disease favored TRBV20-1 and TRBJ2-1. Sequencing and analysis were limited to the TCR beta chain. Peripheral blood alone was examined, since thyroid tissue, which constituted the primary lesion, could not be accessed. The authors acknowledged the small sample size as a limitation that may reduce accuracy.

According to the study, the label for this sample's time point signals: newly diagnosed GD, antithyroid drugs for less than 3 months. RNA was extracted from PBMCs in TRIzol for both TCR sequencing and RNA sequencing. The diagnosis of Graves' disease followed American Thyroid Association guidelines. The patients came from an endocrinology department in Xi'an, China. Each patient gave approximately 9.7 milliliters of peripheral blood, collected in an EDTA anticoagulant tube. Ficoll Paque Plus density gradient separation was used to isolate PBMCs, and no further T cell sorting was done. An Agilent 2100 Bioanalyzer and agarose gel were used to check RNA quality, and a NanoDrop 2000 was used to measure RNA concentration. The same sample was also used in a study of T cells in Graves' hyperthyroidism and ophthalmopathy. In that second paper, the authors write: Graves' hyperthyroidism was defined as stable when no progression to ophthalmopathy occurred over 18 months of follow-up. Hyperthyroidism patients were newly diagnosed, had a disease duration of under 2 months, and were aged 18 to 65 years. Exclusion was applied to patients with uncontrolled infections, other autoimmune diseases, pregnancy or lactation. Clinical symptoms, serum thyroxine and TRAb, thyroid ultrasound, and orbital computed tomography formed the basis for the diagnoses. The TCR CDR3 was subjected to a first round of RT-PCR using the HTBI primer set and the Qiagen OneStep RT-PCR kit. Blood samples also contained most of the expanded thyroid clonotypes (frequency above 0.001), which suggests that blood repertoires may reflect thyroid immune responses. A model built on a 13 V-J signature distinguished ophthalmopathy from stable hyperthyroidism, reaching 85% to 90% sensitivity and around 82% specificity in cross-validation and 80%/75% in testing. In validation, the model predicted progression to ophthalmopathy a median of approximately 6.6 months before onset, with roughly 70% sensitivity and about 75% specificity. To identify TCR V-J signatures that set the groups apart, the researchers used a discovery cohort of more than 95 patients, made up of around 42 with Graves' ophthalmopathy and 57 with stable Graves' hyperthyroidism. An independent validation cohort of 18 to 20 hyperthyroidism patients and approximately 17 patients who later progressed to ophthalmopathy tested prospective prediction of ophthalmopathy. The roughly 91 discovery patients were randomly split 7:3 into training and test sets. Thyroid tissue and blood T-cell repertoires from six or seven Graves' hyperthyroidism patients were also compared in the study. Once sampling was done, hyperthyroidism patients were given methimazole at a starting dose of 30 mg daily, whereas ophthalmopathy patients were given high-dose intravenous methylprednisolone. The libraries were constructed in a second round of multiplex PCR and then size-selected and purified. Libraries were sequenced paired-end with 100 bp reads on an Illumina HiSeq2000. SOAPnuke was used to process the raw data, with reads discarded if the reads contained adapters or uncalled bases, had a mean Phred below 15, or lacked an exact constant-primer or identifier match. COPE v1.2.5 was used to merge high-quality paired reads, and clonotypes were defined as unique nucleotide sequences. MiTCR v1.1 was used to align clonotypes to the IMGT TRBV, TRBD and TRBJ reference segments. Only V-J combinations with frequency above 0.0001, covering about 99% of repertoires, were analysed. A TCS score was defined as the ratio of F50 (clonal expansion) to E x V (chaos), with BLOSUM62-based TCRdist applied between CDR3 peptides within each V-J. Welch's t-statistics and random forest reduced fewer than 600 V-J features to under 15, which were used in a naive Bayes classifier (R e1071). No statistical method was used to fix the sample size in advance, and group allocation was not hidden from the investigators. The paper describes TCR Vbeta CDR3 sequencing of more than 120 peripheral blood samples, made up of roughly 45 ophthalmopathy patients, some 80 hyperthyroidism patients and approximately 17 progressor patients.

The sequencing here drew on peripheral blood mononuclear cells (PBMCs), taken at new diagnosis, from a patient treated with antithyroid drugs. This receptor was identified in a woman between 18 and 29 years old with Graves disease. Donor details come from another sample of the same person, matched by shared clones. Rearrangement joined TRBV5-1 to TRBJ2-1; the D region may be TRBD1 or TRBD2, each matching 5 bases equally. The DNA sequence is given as TGCGCCAGCAGCCTGGGACCCGAGCAGTTCTTC. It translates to CASSLGPEQFF.